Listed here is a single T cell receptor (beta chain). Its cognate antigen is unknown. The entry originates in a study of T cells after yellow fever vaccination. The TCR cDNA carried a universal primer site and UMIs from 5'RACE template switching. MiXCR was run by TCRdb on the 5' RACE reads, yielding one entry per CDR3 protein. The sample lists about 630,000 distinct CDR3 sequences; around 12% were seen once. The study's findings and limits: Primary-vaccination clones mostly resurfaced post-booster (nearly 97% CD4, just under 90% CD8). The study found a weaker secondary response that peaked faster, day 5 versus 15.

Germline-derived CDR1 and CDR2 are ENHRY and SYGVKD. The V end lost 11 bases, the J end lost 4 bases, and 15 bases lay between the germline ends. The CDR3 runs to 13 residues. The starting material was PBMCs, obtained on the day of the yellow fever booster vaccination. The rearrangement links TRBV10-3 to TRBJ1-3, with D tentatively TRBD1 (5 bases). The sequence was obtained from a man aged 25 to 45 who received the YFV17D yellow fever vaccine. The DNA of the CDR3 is TGTGCCTCTAGGACATTTTCGGGAAACACCATATATTTT. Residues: CASRTFSGNTIYF.